This is a list of T cell receptor beta chains from one sample in a study of beta chain features in type 1 diabetes. Method: immunoSEQ multiplex PCR; TCRdb's copy keeps in-frame clones and lacks some. Found here are a few hundred thousand clones, 8% to 13% of them singletons; the top ten hold just over 0.015%. The sample taken for sequencing was naive CD4+ T cells from blood. Source of these receptors: a woman aged 25 to 39 in good health. CDR3s include the opening cysteine and the closing phenylalanine or tryptophan. Fields, in order: J gene, CDR3 length, clone size, V gene, D gene, CDR3 DNA, CDR3 protein. A D gene is named only where the DNA matches it firmly. The size field is filled for only some rows; it gives once, few, many or a size class.

TRBJ2-1	15	many	TRBV30	.	TGTGCCTGCCTTAAGATTGGGCTAGCGGACAGTGAGCAGTTCTTC	CACLKIGLADSEQFF
TRBJ2-3	14	.	TRBV7-9	.	TGTGCCAGCAGCATTGTTGCGGAGTCACCTCCGCAGTATTTT	CASSIVAESPPQYF
TRBJ1-5	16	.	TRBV15	TRBD1	TGTGCCACCAGCACCCACACAGGGGGCCGGGATCAGCCCCAGCATTTT	CATSTHTGGRDQPQHF
TRBJ2-7	17	.	TRBV18	TRBD1	TGTGCCAGCTCCCCATACGGCGGCGGGACAGGGGGTTACGAGCAGTACTTC	CASSPYGGGTGGYEQYF
TRBJ2-7	13	.	TRBV27	.	TGTGCCAGCAGTTCTAAGGGGGCCTACGAGCAGTACTTC	CASSSKGAYEQYF
TRBJ2-1	15	.	TRBV18	.	TGTGCCAGCTCACCTCAGGGCCCGATTTACAATGAGCAGTTCTTC	CASSPQGPIYNEQFF
TRBJ2-7	15	.	TRBV7-2	.	TGTGCCAGCAGCTATATCCCGGGACTGGGGTTCGAGCAGTACTTC	CASSYIPGLGFEQYF
TRBJ2-1	15	.	TRBV2	TRBD2	TGTGCCAGCAGTGCTTTAGCGGGGGTATACAATGAGCAGTTCTTC	CASSALAGVYNEQFF
TRBJ1-5	14	few	TRBV4-3	.	TGCGCCAGCAGCCAAGACCGAGAGAATCAGCCCCAGCATTTT	CASSQDRENQPQHF
TRBJ2-5	17	.	TRBV5-4	TRBD2	TGTGCCAGCAGCTCGGACGGACTAGCGGCTTTTCAAGAGACCCAGTACTTC	CASSSDGLAAFQETQYF
TRBJ2-2	15	few	TRBV4-2	.	TGTGCCAGCAGCCACGCGTTCAGGGACACCGGGGAGCTGTTTTTT	CASSHAFRDTGELFF
TRBJ2-3	15	few	TRBV6-5	TRBD2	TGTGCCAGCAGTTATCTCAGCGGGGTCCTGGATACGCAGTATTTT	CASSYLSGVLDTQYF
TRBJ2-7	15	few	TRBV6-5	TRBD2	TGTGCCAGCAGCAGACTAGCGGCGATCTCCTACGAGCAGTACTTC	CASSRLAAISYEQYF
TRBJ2-5	17	few	TRBV23-1	.	TGCGCCAGCAGTCAATTCTCGCGGAGGTGGTTGCGAGAGACCCAGTACTTC	CASSQFSRRWLRETQYF
TRBJ2-3	15	.	TRBV19	TRBD2	TGTGCCAGTACACCCACTAGCGGTTTCACAGATACGCAGTATTTT	CASTPTSGFTDTQYF
TRBJ2-2	16	.	TRBV11-2	.	TGTGCCAGCAGCCGCCAGGGCTCCACGAACACCGGGGAGCTGTTTTTT	CASSRQGSTNTGELFF
TRBJ2-5	16	few	TRBV4-2	.	TGTGCCAGCAGCCAGGCGCTCGCCAGGGGTCAAGAGACCCAGTACTTC	CASSQALARGQETQYF
TRBJ2-5	17	few	TRBV7-2	TRBD2	TGTGCCAGCAGCTTAGCCAGGACTAGCTTCCCACAAGAGACCCAGTACTTC	CASSLARTSFPQETQYF
TRBJ1-3	14	.	TRBV4-3	.	TGCGCCAGCAGCCAAGTGGGCGAGGGAAACACCATATATTTT	CASSQVGEGNTIYF
TRBJ2-1	15	.	TRBV7-3	.	TGTGCCAGCAGCTTAAGGCGGGAAGACTACAATGAGCAGTTCTTC	CASSLRREDYNEQFF
TRBJ1-2	13	.	TRBV10-3	TRBD1	TGTGCCATCAGTGATTCAGGGGGCAACGGCTACACCTTC	CAISDSGGNGYTF
TRBJ2-3	17	.	TRBV4-2	.	TGTGCCAGCAGCCAAGTTCTCGGGGGTGGGAGCACAGATACGCAGTATTTT	CASSQVLGGGSTDTQYF
TRBJ2-5	16	few	TRBV4-3	.	TGCGCCAGCAGCCTGGGCCAAGGGCAGGGACAAGAGACCCAGTACTTC	CASSLGQGQGQETQYF
TRBJ1-4	14	.	TRBV5-1	.	TGCGCCAGCAGCCAGGTTGTAGGAGGGGAAAAACTGTTTTTT	CASSQVVGGEKLFF
TRBJ2-2	16	.	TRBV7-9	.	TGTGCCAGCAGCAAAATAGAGGGAGCGAACACCGGGGAGCTGTTTTTT	CASSKIEGANTGELFF
TRBJ2-5	15	few	TRBV5-1	TRBD1	TGCGCCAGCAGCTTGGGGGACAGGGACCGAAAGACCCAGTACTTC	CASSLGDRDRKTQYF
TRBJ2-1	15	few	TRBV6-5	.	TGTGCCAGCAACCGAGGTAGTGGGAGCCACAATGAGCAGTTCTTC	CASNRGSGSHNEQFF
TRBJ2-5	15	.	TRBV6-6	TRBD1	TGTGCCAGCAGTTACGGTGGGACAGGGGTACAGACCCAGTACTTC	CASSYGGTGVQTQYF
TRBJ2-5	17	.	TRBV6-1	TRBD2	TGTGCCAGCAGTGAAGCTTTTAGACTAGCGGGACAAGAGACCCAGTACTTC	CASSEAFRLAGQETQYF
TRBJ2-1	14	.	TRBV29-1	TRBD2	TGCAGTCTGACTAGCGGGAGTAGCTACAATGAGCAGTTCTTC	CSLTSGSSYNEQFF
TRBJ2-6	17	few	TRBV7-9	TRBD1	TGTGCCAGCGGCCCGGGACAGGGAACCGCTGGGGCCAACGTCCTGACTTTC	CASGPGQGTAGANVLTF
TRBJ2-1	15	few	TRBV10-3	.	TGTGCCATCAGGGAACGGGAGTCAGCCTACAATGAGCAGTTCTTC	CAIRERESAYNEQFF
TRBJ2-7	15	.	TRBV7-6	.	TGTGCCAGCAGCTTAGCTAGGGCGGGAACCCACGAGCAGTACTTC	CASSLARAGTHEQYF
TRBJ2-1	14	few	TRBV30	.	TGTGCCTGGAGTGTAATAGGGGGCTACAATGAGCAGTTCTTC	CAWSVIGGYNEQFF
TRBJ2-1	16	few	TRBV18	TRBD2	TGTGCCAGCTCACCGCTAGCGGGAGGGCCGGGCAATGAGCAGTTCTTC	CASSPLAGGPGNEQFF
TRBJ2-2	15	.	TRBV27	TRBD2	TGTGCCAGCAGTTCGACTAGCGGGAGTGCCGGGGAGCTGTTTTTT	CASSSTSGSAGELFF
TRBJ1-3	13	few	TRBV7-9	TRBD1	TGTGCCAGCAGCGCCTACAGGGGAGACACCATATATTTT	CASSAYRGDTIYF
TRBJ2-5	14	few	TRBV29-1	.	TGCAGCGTTGACCAGCTGGGCGGGAAAGAGACCCAGTACTTC	CSVDQLGGKETQYF
TRBJ2-3	16	few	TRBV9	TRBD2	TGTGCCAGCAGCGTAGCTCCCCGGACTAGCCTAGATACGCAGTATTTT	CASSVAPRTSLDTQYF
TRBJ2-3	14	few	TRBV11-2	.	TGTGCCAGCAGCTTACGCCCGGGAGAGGATACGCAGTATTTT	CASSLRPGEDTQYF
TRBJ2-3	15	few	TRBV5-1	TRBD1	TGCGCCAGCAGCCAAATTGGACAGGGTTTAGATACGCAGTATTTT	CASSQIGQGLDTQYF
TRBJ2-7	17	few	TRBV4-1	TRBD2	TGCGCCAGCAGCCAAGCCCGGTCTAGCGGGAGGGCCCACGAGCAGTACTTC	CASSQARSSGRAHEQYF
TRBJ1-1	16	.	TRBV5-1	TRBD1	TGCGCCAGCAGCTTGGGGGACAGTAGGGCGGCCACTGAAGCTTTCTTT	CASSLGDSRAATEAFF
TRBJ2-7	15	.	TRBV19	TRBD1	TGTGCCAGTAGTAAATTTTGGGCAGGGGGCGACGAGCAGTACTTC	CASSKFWAGGDEQYF
TRBJ1-4	15	.	TRBV25-1	TRBD1	TGTGCCAGCAGTGAACCGACAGGGGTGAATGAAAAACTGTTTTTT	CASSEPTGVNEKLFF
TRBJ2-2	15	few	TRBV7-9	.	TGTGCCAGCAGCTTACTAGGCGGGAACACCGGGGAGCTGTTTTTT	CASSLLGGNTGELFF
TRBJ2-5	15	.	TRBV5-6	TRBD2	TGTGCCAGCAGCCCTGGACTAGCGGGGCAAGAGACCCAGTACTTC	CASSPGLAGQETQYF
TRBJ2-1	15	.	TRBV2	TRBD2	TGTGCCAGCAATGGGAGGAGCGGGAGCCGAGTTGAGCAGTTCTTC	CASNGRSGSRVEQFF
TRBJ1-1	15	few	TRBV28	TRBD1	TGTGCCAGCACCGCCGGGACAGCACCTGGCGGCGAAGCTTTCTTT	CASTAGTAPGGEAFF
TRBJ1-4	13	few	TRBV6-5	.	TGTGTCAGCCAGGGATCCACTAATGAAAAACTGTTTTTT	CVSQGSTNEKLFF